Listed here are 22 T cell receptor beta chains from one sample, sequenced in a study of shared clonotypes between healthy human individuals. Terminally differentiated effector memory CD45RA+ cells were excluded from the naive CD8 cells, which were CD45RO-negative and positively selected for CCR7. Sequencing used immunoSEQ multiplex PCR; TCRdb keeps in-frame clones, though not all of them. The repertoire holds fewer than 800,000 clones, with 90% to 95% as singletons. Input material: naive CD8+ T cells sorted from blood. These receptors all come from a man aged 25-45 years in good health.

This clone was recorded once. The chain couples TRBV6-1 to TRBJ2-6; 10 bases align to TRBD2. Looked up from germline, CDR1 is MNHNS and CDR2 is SASEGT. J was trimmed by 2 bases and V by 2 bases; bases with no gene match: 6. The CDR3 runs to 18 residues. The CDR3 protein is CASSEFYLAGAGANVLTF. In DNA form, the CDR3 reads TGTGCCAGCAGTGAATTTTATCTAGCGGGAGCTGGGGCCAACGTCCTGACTTTC.

The chain employs TRBV4-3 and TRBJ1-2, with 9 nucleotides matching TRBD1. Unmatched junction bases numbered 12, after V lost 0 bases and J lost 4 bases. The CDR3 is made up of 18 amino acids. Germline V gene lookup returns CDR1 LGHNA and CDR2 YSLEER. As DNA, the CDR3 is TGCGCCAGCAGCCAAGATTTGGGACAGGGTACTAATCCCTATGGCTACACCTTC. Amino acid sequence: CASSQDLGQGTNPYGYTF.

The chain has TRBV11-2 and TRBJ2-7, with TRBD2 matching 9 bases. CDR1 is SGHAT, CDR2 FQNNGV, per germline. Trimming removed 3 bases from V and 3 bases from J; junction bases left unmatched: 3. There are 14 residues in the CDR3. In DNA form, the CDR3 reads TGTGCCAGCAGCTTGACTAGCGGCCGCTACGAGCAGTACTTC. Protein sequence: CASSLTSGRYEQYF.

The chain carries TRBV10-3 and TRBJ1-2; TRBD1 is a possible D gene (6 bases). Germline V gene sequence: CDR1 ENHRY, CDR2 SYGVKD. The CDR3 has 15 residues. V was cut by 2 bases and J by 6 bases, with 16 bases left in between. The CDR3 DNA follows: TGTGCCATCAGTGAGGGTGGGGCGGGGGCAGATGGCTACACCTTC. As protein: CAISEGGAGADGYTF.

The chain joins TRBV4-1 to TRBJ2-5; possibly TRBD1 for D (6 bases). The CDR3 extends over 12 amino acids. Germline CDR1 MGHRA, CDR2 YSYEKL. Deletions cut 0 bases from V and 13 bases from J, with 12 bases between. The CDR3 DNA is TGCGCCAGCAGCCAAGAGGACAGCGCGTTGTACTTC. Protein: CASSQEDSALYF.

This rearrangement joins TRBV10-3 to TRBJ2-1; 13 bases align to TRBD2. The V and J ends lost 5 bases and 5 bases, in that order; junction bases with no gene match: 6. The CDR3 is 16 amino acids. CDR1 ENHRY and CDR2 SYGVKD come from the germline V gene. CDR3 sequence reads: CAISRSTSGRNNEQFF. As DNA, the CDR3 is TGTGCCATCAGTCGATCGACTAGCGGGAGGAACAATGAGCAGTTCTTC.

V and J are TRBV28 and TRBJ1-2; D gene ambiguous. From germline, CDR1 is MDHEN and CDR2 SYDVKM. V lost 7 bases and J lost 0, with 18 bases in between. The CDR3 length is 16 residues. CDR3: CASTPRLGKPNYGYTF. In DNA form, the CDR3 reads TGTGCCAGCACCCCTCGTCTTGGCAAGCCTAACTATGGCTACACCTTC.

The chain is built from TRBV28 and TRBJ2-7; 9 nucleotides line up with TRBD1. CDR3 length: 15 amino acids. J gave up 3 bases and V 6 bases, and 9 bases lay outside the gene matches. Germline V gives CDR1 MDHEN, CDR2 SYDVKM. The CDR3 protein is CASSLGPGQGYEQYF. As DNA, the CDR3 is TGTGCCAGCAGCCTCGGTCCGGGACAGGGCTACGAGCAGTACTTC.

This chain connects TRBV4-1 to TRBJ2-1; tentatively, D is TRBD2 (6 bases). This CDR3 spans 15 amino acids. V gave up 0 bases and J gave up 3 bases, with 9 bases separating them. The germline V gene encodes CDR1 MGHRA and CDR2 YSYEKL. DNA for the CDR3: TGCGCCAGCAGCCAAGACCTAGCGCGCTACAATGAGCAGTTCTTC. Encoded protein: CASSQDLARYNEQFF.

V gene TRBV6-4 combines with J gene TRBJ1-2, with a possible D match to TRBD1 (5 bases). The germline V gene encodes CDR1 MRHNA and CDR2 SNTAGT. The CDR3 is 15 amino acids. Trimming took 5 bases from V and 6 from J, leaving 19 bases between them. The CDR3 nucleotides are TGTGCCAGCAGTATCCCCCGGGACCTGAGGAATGGCTACACCTTC. Translating gives CASSIPRDLRNGYTF.

The rearrangement uses TRBV28 and TRBJ2-4, with TRBD1 matching over 10 bases. With V trimmed by 1 base and J by 11 bases, 5 bases remained unmatched. Germline-derived CDR1 and CDR2 are MDHEN and SYDVKM. CDR3 size: 14 residues. In DNA, the CDR3 is TGTGCCAGCAGTTTATTGACCGACAGGGGGCTTCAGTACTTC. The encoded protein is CASSLLTDRGLQYF.

This clone was counted once. V and J are TRBV11-2 and TRBJ1-4; D remains unclear. Germline V CDR1 and CDR2: SGHAT, FQNNGV. There are 12 residues in the CDR3. Trimming removed 3 bases at V and 7 bases at J, with 6 bases between. The CDR3 DNA follows: TGTGCCAGCAGCTTTTGGTTTGAAAAACTGTTTTTT. Residues: CASSFWFEKLFF.

The chain joins TRBV7-2 to TRBJ1-2; the match to TRBD1 covers 7 bases. The trim removed 2 bases at V and 3 bases at J, leaving 0 bases unmatched. The V gene's germline CDR1 is SGHTA and CDR2 FQGNSA. The CDR3 covers 13 residues. CDR3 protein: CASSLQGDYGYTF. The CDR3, as DNA: TGTGCCAGCAGCTTACAGGGGGACTATGGCTACACCTTC.

The chain couples TRBV7-9 to TRBJ2-5; D not certain. Trimming pared 3 bases from V and 2 bases from J, leaving 4 bases between. This CDR3 contains 12 residues. Germline V gene sequence: CDR1 SEHNR, CDR2 FQNEAQ (reference sequence). Here the CDR3 DNA reads TGTGCCAGCAGCTTGGAGCAAGAGACCCAGTACTTC. Its translation: CASSLEQETQYF.

A few counts support this clone. Other DNA variants within this sample encode the same CDR3. V usage is TRBV7-9 and J usage is TRBJ2-7; D remains ambiguous. Germline V lookup: CDR1 SEHNR, CDR2 FQNEAQ (reference sequence). Trimming took 1 base from V and 2 from J, leaving 9 bases between them. The CDR3 runs 14 residues. The CDR3 reads CASSLGLVPYEQYF. The CDR3 DNA sequence: TGTGCCAGCAGCTTAGGGCTAGTTCCCTACGAGCAGTACTTC.

V and J are TRBV7-9 and TRBJ1-1, with D unclear. The CDR3 has 13 residues. Trimming took off 9 bases at V and 1 base at J, with 12 bases between the two ends. The germline gives CDR1 SEHNR, CDR2 FQNEAQ (reference sequence). This CDR3 is CASSAAPNTEAFF. The CDR3 nucleotides are TGTGCCAGTTCCGCGGCGCCGAACACTGAAGCTTTCTTT. Variable domain in full (rest from reference TRBV7-9 and TRBJ1-1): DTGVSQNPRHKITKRGQNVTFRCDPISEHNRLYWYRQTLGQGPEFLTYFQNEAQLEKSRLLSDRFSAERPKGSFSTLEIQRTEQGDSAMYLCASSAAPNTEAFFGQGTRLTVV.

V is TRBV7-2 and J is TRBJ2-2; the match to TRBD1 covers 9 bases. This CDR3 has 16 amino acids. V gave up 4 bases and J gave up 4 bases; unmatched junction bases: 7. The germline V gene has CDR1 SGHTA and CDR2 FQGNSA. The chain's CDR3 is CASSSDRGFFTGELFF. The CDR3, as DNA: TGTGCCAGCAGCTCGGACAGGGGCTTTTTCACCGGGGAGCTGTTTTTT.

The genes are TRBV7-9 and TRBJ2-3, with 12 bases identical to TRBD1. The CDR3 sequence is 17 residues long. Trimming took 3 bases from V and 3 from J; bases not matched to a gene: 7. Per the germline V gene, CDR1 is SEHNR and CDR2 is FQNEAQ (reference sequence). The DNA for the CDR3 is TGTGCCAGCAGCTTTATCGGGACAGGGGGCCTTACAGATACGCAGTATTTT. Its translation is CASSFIGTGGLTDTQYF.

The V and J genes are TRBV19 and TRBJ2-1; 12 bases fit TRBD2. CDR3 size: 14 residues. The V gene end was trimmed by 6 bases and the J gene end by 9 bases; junction bases not matched to a gene: 6. Looked up from germline, CDR1 is LNHDA and CDR2 is SQIVND (reference sequence). The CDR3 coding sequence is TGTGCCAGTAGACCACTAGCGGGAGGTACTGAGCAGTTCTTC. It yields the protein CASRPLAGGTEQFF.

The genes are TRBV4-1 and TRBJ2-1; D remains ambiguous. Germline V gene sequence: CDR1 MGHRA, CDR2 YSYEKL. There are 12 residues in the CDR3. The V end was cut by 3 bases, the J end by 10 bases, with 10 bases between. CDR3 in amino acids: CASSHVSREQFF. The DNA of the CDR3 is TGCGCCAGCAGCCACGTCTCGAGAGAGCAGTTCTTC.

This chain connects TRBV7-9 to TRBJ1-1; D is uncertain. Germline values: CDR1 SEHNR, CDR2 FQNEAQ (reference sequence). V was trimmed by 5 bases and J by 1 base, leaving 8 bases between them. The length of the CDR3 is 13 residues. CDR3 nucleotides: TGTGCCAGCAGCCGTGGTTGGAACACTGAAGCTTTCTTT. Its protein product is CASSRGWNTEAFF.

The V call is TRBV27, the J call TRBJ2-7; the match to TRBD2 covers 15 bases. Germline V gene data show CDR1 as MNHEY and CDR2 as SMNVEV (reference sequence). V lost 2 bases, J lost 7 bases, and 9 bases stayed unmatched. The CDR3 totals 17 residues. The CDR3 loop is CASSLPGLAGGPQEQYF. The CDR3 region has the DNA TGTGCCAGCAGTTTACCCGGACTAGCGGGAGGGCCACAAGAGCAGTACTTC.